The 20 T cell receptor beta chains given below trace back to one sample, sequenced in a study of CD8+ T cells in alopecia areata. Isolated RNA was reverse transcribed into cDNA used as the sequencing template. Sequencing used immunoSEQ multiplex PCR; TCRdb keeps in-frame clones, though not all of them. The sample holds approximately 210,000 clones, over 60% seen once. The treatment here: oral pan-JAK inhibitor, 5-10 mg twice daily. The sample was CD4+ T cells sorted from blood, taken at week 44, from a patient treated with tofacitinib. The receptors derive from a human donor with alopecia areata.

A word on this clone: This sample includes further DNA sequences coding for the same CDR3. This CDR3 is CSVGGYNEQFF. In DNA form, the CDR3 reads TGCAGCGTTGGCGGGTACAATGAGCAGTTCTTC. V usage is TRBV29-1 and J usage is TRBJ2-1; D is perhaps TRBD2 (5 bases). Germline assignment: CDR1 SQVTM and CDR2 ANQGSEA. The CDR3 length is 11 residues. Trimming cost V 4 bases and J 4 bases, with 5 bases left between them.

A few counts support this clone. The chain combines TRBV30 with TRBJ1-2, with TRBD1 matching over 7 bases. This CDR3 has 16 residues. Germline assignment: CDR1 GTSNPN and CDR2 SVGIG (reference sequence). Unmatched junction bases numbered 13, after V lost 4 bases and J lost 2 bases. The CDR3 here is CAWTIGGGWRNYGYTF. The CDR3 coding sequence is TGTGCCTGGACAATCGGAGGGGGCTGGAGGAACTATGGCTACACCTTC.

The table lists this clone with a few counts. The chain is built from TRBV14 and TRBJ1-6, with 10 positions matching TRBD1. Germline CDR1 and CDR2: SGHDN and FVKESK. This CDR3 spans 15 amino acids. Germline trimming cut 2 bases from V and 12 bases from J; bases unmatched to any gene: 7. The CDR3 spells CASSQLGQGQEPLHF. The CDR3 nucleotides read TGTGCCAGCAGCCAACTGGGACAGGGGCAGGAACCCCTCCACTTT.

The V call is TRBV29-1, the J call TRBJ1-2, with a tentative D call TRBD1 (6 bases). The CDR3 length is 13 residues. The germline CDR1 and CDR2 sequences are SQVTM and ANQGSEA. Trimming pared 6 bases from V and 7 bases from J, leaving 18 bases between. In nucleotides, the CDR3 is TGCAGCGTCCATACCGGGACAACGGGTGGCTACACCTTC. The encoded protein is CSVHTGTTGGYTF.

The V and J genes are TRBV30 and TRBJ2-7, with a tentative D call TRBD2 (5 bases). The CDR3 totals 14 residues. Germline CDR1 reads GTSNPN; CDR2 reads SVGIG (reference sequence). V gave up 1 base and J gave up 5 bases, with 15 bases separating them. This CDR3 reads CAWSAPEAGDEQYF. The CDR3 bases are TGTGCCTGGAGTGCCCCGGAGGCCGGGGACGAGCAGTACTTC.

The chain combines TRBV11-2 with TRBJ2-7; 8 bases map to TRBD2. V lost 7 bases and J lost 2; bases outside the gene matches: 7. The CDR3 totals 14 residues. Germline CDR1 reads SGHAT; CDR2 reads FQNNGV. CDR3 sequence reads: CASTPGLGPYEQYF. Written as DNA, the CDR3 is TGTGCCAGCACCCCGGGACTAGGGCCCTACGAGCAGTACTTC.

Only one count was recorded for this clone. Within the sample, other DNA sequences also encode this same CDR3. The V gene is TRBV5-1, the J gene TRBJ2-1; D is unresolved. V was pared by 0 bases and J by 7 bases, with 2 bases between. CDR1 is SGHRS and CDR2 is YFSETQ in the germline V gene. The CDR3 loop spans 11 amino acids. This CDR3 reads CASSLANEQFF. CDR3 nucleotides: TGCGCCAGCAGCTTGGCGAATGAGCAGTTCTTC.

This clone was found once. The chain is built from TRBV9 and TRBJ2-6; D is ambiguous. Trimming stripped 4 bases from V and 1 base from J, with 12 bases between. Looked up from germline, CDR1 is SGDLS and CDR2 is YYNGEE. The CDR3 spans 16 residues. The CDR3 DNA reads TGTGCCAGCAGCCCCATGTCCCTATCTGGGGCCAACGTCCTGACTTTC. Residues: CASSPMSLSGANVLTF.

This clone was seen repeatedly, ten times or more. The chain employs TRBV4-1 and TRBJ2-1; no reliable D call. V was shortened by 2 bases and J by 2 bases, with 13 bases between the two germline ends. The V gene's germline CDR1 is MGHRA and CDR2 YSYEKL. There are 16 residues in the CDR3. The CDR3 protein is CASSQIDMMAYNEQFF. Written as DNA, the CDR3 is TGCGCCAGCAGCCAAATCGACATGATGGCCTACAATGAGCAGTTCTTC.

The V gene is TRBV5-1, the J gene TRBJ1-2; D is possibly TRBD1 (6 bases). The CDR3 has 15 residues. Trimming took 0 bases from V and 2 from J, leaving 11 bases between them. Germline CDR1 and CDR2: SGHRS and YFSETQ. The CDR3 DNA sequence: TGCGCCAGCAGCTTGGAGATCGGACAGAACTATGGCTACACCTTC. Protein product: CASSLEIGQNYGYTF.

This clone has only one observation. The V gene is TRBV5-6, the J gene TRBJ1-4, with 7 bases that match TRBD1. The CDR3 length is 15 residues. The V gene end was trimmed by 3 bases and the J gene end by 4 bases; junction bases not matched to a gene: 6. CDR1 is SGHDT and CDR2 is YYEEEE in the germline V gene. The chain's CDR3 is CASSSTGTDNEKLFF. The CDR3, as DNA: TGTGCCAGCAGCTCCACCGGGACAGATAATGAAAAACTGTTTTTT.

This chain connects TRBV20-1 to TRBJ1-2, with 7 positions matching TRBD1. V shed 8 bases, J shed 3 bases, and the junction held 3 bases outside the gene matches. The CDR3 contains 11 residues. Germline lookup yields CDR1 DFQATT and CDR2 SNEGSKA (reference sequence). CDR3 DNA sequence: TGCAGTCAAGGGGGCGACTATGGCTACACCTTC. Its translation: CSQGGDYGYTF.

The chain couples TRBV29-1 to TRBJ2-5; 7 bases are shared with TRBD1. The germline CDR1 and CDR2 sequences are SQVTM and ANQGSEA. Trimming took 8 bases from V and 2 from J; bases not matched to a gene: 11. This CDR3 is built from 14 residues. DNA of the CDR3: TGCAGCATCAGTCGGGACAGCACACAAGAGACCCAGTACTTC. Residues: CSISRDSTQETQYF.

There are a few counts of this clone. The sample contains more than one DNA sequence encoding this CDR3. The gene calls are TRBV29-1 and TRBJ2-7; tentatively, D is TRBD2 (5 bases). The germline V and J ends were trimmed by 4 bases and 3 bases, with 7 bases remaining between them. The germline V gene has CDR1 SQVTM and CDR2 ANQGSEA. The CDR3 is 11 amino acids. This CDR3 reads CSVVRDYEQYF. The CDR3 DNA follows: TGCAGCGTTGTGAGGGACTACGAGCAGTACTTC.

This clone occurred once. The rearrangement links TRBV7-6 to TRBJ2-1, with 10 bases that match TRBD1. Germline values: CDR1 SGHVS, CDR2 FNYEAQ. The trim removed 5 bases at V and 8 bases at J, leaving 9 bases unmatched. This CDR3 region has 15 residues. The CDR3 region has the DNA TGTGCCAGCAGCCTTACCCGGGACAGGGGTCATGAGCAGTTCTTC. It translates to CASSLTRDRGHEQFF.

This clone was recorded once. The genes are TRBV4-3 and TRBJ1-1, with a weak D call TRBD1 (5 bases). Between the trimmed V and J ends, which lost 1 base and 6 bases, there was a span of 9 bases. There are 13 residues in the CDR3. Germline values: CDR1 LGHNA, CDR2 YSLEER. The CDR3 here is CASSQAKGPEAFF. CDR3 coding DNA: TGCGCCAGCAGCCAAGCTAAGGGACCTGAAGCTTTCTTT.

This clone was detected once. The chain employs TRBV7-8 and TRBJ2-6, with TRBD1 matching over 10 bases. V shed 5 bases, J shed 2 bases, and the junction held 6 bases outside the gene matches. The CDR3 loop spans 17 amino acids. Germline V CDR1 and CDR2: SGHVS, FQNEAQ. In DNA, the CDR3 is TGTGCCAGCAGCGGTCCCGGGACAGGGGCTGGGGCCAACGTCCTGACTTTC. It encodes CASSGPGTGAGANVLTF.

To note about this clone: The identical CDR3 is also encoded by other nucleotide sequences in the sample. The chain combines TRBV7-3 with TRBJ1-1, with D tentatively TRBD1 (6 bases). V lost 4 bases and J 9 bases, leaving 15 bases between the germline ends. The CDR3 consists of 13 residues. Germline CDR1 reads SGHTA; CDR2 reads FQGTGA. The CDR3 DNA is TGTGCCAGCAGCTCCGGCGGAACAGGGAAAGCTTTCTTT. The encoded protein is CASSSGGTGKAFF.

This chain uses TRBV18 with TRBJ2-5; 9 nucleotides align to TRBD1. V shed 6 bases and J 8 bases; nucleotides not matched to a gene: 7. From germline, CDR1 is KGHSH and CDR2 LQKENI. This CDR3 contains 13 residues. CDR3 loop: CASSPRTGDTQYF. In nucleotides, the CDR3 is TGTGCCAGCTCTCCGAGGACAGGGGATACCCAGTACTTC.

This clone turned up a few times. The chain couples TRBV19 to TRBJ1-3; 7 nucleotides align to TRBD1. V was clipped by 6 bases and J by 0 bases; unmatched bases: 23. Per germline, CDR1 LNHDA and CDR2 SQIVND (reference sequence). This CDR3 is 21 amino acids long. CDR3 DNA sequence: TGTGCCAGTAGGACTAAATCTGGGACAGAAGTCACCTACAACTCTGGAAACACCATATATTTT. Protein: CASRTKSGTEVTYNSGNTIYF. Supplemented by reference TRBV19 and TRBJ1-3, the full variable domain reads DGGITQSPKYLFRKEGQNVTLSCEQNLNHDAMYWYRQDPGQGLRLIYYSQIVNDFQKGDIAEGYSVSREKKESFPLTVTSAQKNPTAFYLCASRTKSGTEVTYNSGNTIYFGEGSWLTVV.